Presented here are 18 T cell receptor beta chains from one specimen sequenced in a study of CD8 T cells in Susac syndrome. With random hexamers, reverse transcription was performed on about 0.5 to 1 ug of RNA. Using its own MiXCR run on the immunoSEQ multiplex PCR reads, TCRdb lists one record per CDR3 protein. Among roughly 200,000 distinct CDR3 sequences listed, approximately 95% were seen once. The sequenced sample consisted of CD4+ T cells from PBMCs. These receptors were obtained from a human donor in good health.

The rearrangement uses TRBV18 and TRBJ2-1; maybe TRBD2 (6 bases). V dropped 2 bases and J dropped 6 bases, with 14 bases sitting between them. The CDR3 is made up of 15 amino acids. Germline V gives CDR1 KGHSH, CDR2 LQKENI. Here the CDR3 reads CASSPAGKARNEQFF. The CDR3 nucleotides are TGTGCCAGCTCACCAGCGGGGAAGGCACGCAATGAGCAGTTCTTC. Looking up the rest from reference TRBV18 and TRBJ2-1 gives the full variable domain: NAGVMQNPRHLVRRRGQEARLRCSPMKGHSHVYWYRQLPEEGLKFMVYLQKENIIDESGMPKERFSAEFPKEGPSILRIQQVVRGDSAAYFCASSPAGKARNEQFFGPGTRLTVL.

The chain's CDR3 is CASSVDGQGVGLNTEAFF. CDR3 nucleotide sequence: TGTGCCAGCAGCGTAGACGGGCAGGGGGTCGGCCTGAACACTGAAGCTTTCTTT. This chain links TRBV9 with TRBJ1-1; the match to TRBD1 covers 7 bases. The CDR3 contains 18 residues. The trim removed 0 bases at V and 0 bases at J, leaving 11 bases unmatched. Germline V lookup: CDR1 SGDLS, CDR2 YYNGEE.

The CDR3 reads CASSQLPPLSQPYGYTF. The CDR3 DNA reads TGTGCCAGCAGCCAGCTCCCACCCCTCTCACAACCGTATGGCTACACCTTC. The chain joins TRBV7-9 to TRBJ1-2; D unclear. V shed 5 bases and J shed 5 bases, with 24 bases lying between them. The CDR3 contains 17 residues. CDR1 and CDR2 from the germline V gene are SEHNR and FQNEAQ (reference sequence).

The chain joins TRBV2 to TRBJ1-1; possible D gene TRBD1, 6 bases. The CDR3 runs to 13 residues. Germline V gives CDR1 SNHLY, CDR2 FYNNEI. V was cut by 4 bases and J by 3 bases, with 9 bases left in between. The CDR3, as DNA: TGTGCCAGCAGTGGGGGGGCCGACACTGAAGCTTTCTTT. Encoded protein: CASSGGADTEAFF.

Here the CDR3 DNA reads TGTGCCACCAGTGATTTGGGTCGAATGAAGACCCAGTACTTC. This translates into CATSDLGRMKTQYF. V usage is TRBV24-1 and J usage is TRBJ2-5, with D hard to call. CDR1 KGHDR and CDR2 SFDVKD come from the germline V gene. The V end lost 0 bases, the J end lost 6 bases, and 10 bases lay between the germline ends. The CDR3 sequence is 14 residues long.

This sequence joins TRBV3-1 and TRBJ1-1; a possible D gene is TRBD1 (6 bases). Germline values: CDR1 LGHDT, CDR2 YNNKEL (reference sequence). The CDR3 contains 12 residues. Trimming removed 6 bases from V and 4 bases from J, with 9 bases in between. The CDR3 sequence is CASRKGGTEAFF. The DNA for the CDR3 is TGTGCCAGCAGAAAGGGGGGCACTGAAGCTTTCTTT.

The chain uses TRBV5-6 and TRBJ2-7; 10 bases match TRBD1. The CDR3 contains 15 residues. Germline loops: CDR1 SGHDT, CDR2 YYEEEE. The junction had 10 bases not matched to a gene; V was cut back by 6 bases and J by 4 bases. The CDR3 sequence is CASMQPGQGFYEQYF. CDR3 sequence (DNA): TGTGCCAGCATGCAGCCGGGACAGGGGTTTTACGAGCAGTACTTC. Combining the CDR3 with reference TRBV5-6 and TRBJ2-7 gives the whole variable domain DAGVTQSPTHLIKTRGQQVTLRCSPKSGHDTVSWYQQALGQGPQFIFQYYEEEERQRGNFPDRFSGHQFPNYSSELNVNALLLGDSALYLCASMQPGQGFYEQYFGPGTRLTVT.

Regarding this clonotype: The junction departs from germline at one end; a sequencing error may be responsible. The CDR3 spells CASSLRRDSQWF. CDR3 DNA: TGTGCCAGCAGCCTAAGGAGGGACTCTCAGTGGTTC. The rearrangement joins TRBV3-1 to TRBJ2-1; a weak D match, TRBD2 (6 bases). The length of the CDR3 is 12 residues. Germline lookup yields CDR1 LGHDT and CDR2 YNNKEL (reference sequence).

The genes are TRBV12-3 or TRBV12-4 and TRBJ2-5, with D perhaps matching TRBD1 or TRBD2 (5 bases each). Trimming stripped 2 bases from V and 2 bases from J, with 9 bases between. The CDR3 is made up of 14 amino acids. CDR3 nucleotides: TGTGCCAGCAGTTTAATGGGACCTCAAGAGACCCAGTACTTC. Protein: CASSLMGPQETQYF.

V and J are TRBV3-1 and TRBJ2-5, with unresolved D. The CDR3 consists of 14 residues. Germline V gene data show CDR1 as LGHDT and CDR2 as YNNKEL (reference sequence). The V end was cut by 0 bases, the J end by 4 bases, with 9 bases between. CDR3 region: CASSQDQVGETQYF. The CDR3 nucleotides read TGTGCCAGCAGCCAAGATCAGGTAGGAGAGACCCAGTACTTC.

The chain couples TRBV28 to TRBJ2-2; 7 nucleotides align to TRBD2. This CDR3 is built from 14 residues. Unmatched junction bases numbered 5, after V lost 6 bases and J lost 4 bases. CDR1 and CDR2 (germline): MDHEN, SYDVKM. The CDR3 spells CASSPPGGTGELFF. The CDR3 DNA reads TGTGCCAGCAGCCCCCCGGGGGGCACCGGGGAGCTGTTTTTT.

V and J are TRBV19 and TRBJ1-5, with D unresolved. From germline, CDR1 is LNHDA and CDR2 SQIVND (reference sequence). The CDR3 loop spans 12 amino acids. V gave up 9 bases and J gave up 6 bases, with 12 bases separating them. The CDR3: CASTQWGQPQHF. The CDR3 nucleotides are TGTGCCAGCACACAATGGGGTCAGCCCCAGCATTTT.

The J gene is TRBJ2-6, the V gene TRBV28, with TRBD2 matching over 8 bases. In germline, CDR1 is MDHEN, CDR2 SYDVKM. V shed 8 bases and J 4 bases; nucleotides not matched to a gene: 16. The CDR3 spans 18 residues. The CDR3 DNA reads TGTGCCAGCTCCCCCTTGGGAGCGGGAGTGGGCGGGGCCAACGTCCTGACTTTC. Translation gives CASSPLGAGVGGANVLTF.

This clonotype was seen once. This rearrangement joins TRBV12-3 or TRBV12-4 to TRBJ2-3; D ambiguous. The CDR3 has 12 residues. V lost 4 bases to trimming and J lost 6 bases, with 8 bases between them. CDR3 protein: CASSWSGDTQYF. CDR3 in DNA: TGTGCCAGCAGTTGGTCGGGTGATACGCAGTATTTT.

This chain connects TRBV3-1 to TRBJ2-7; D is unresolved. The germline V and J ends were trimmed by 2 bases and 6 bases, with 11 bases remaining between them. Germline CDR1 LGHDT, CDR2 YNNKEL (reference sequence). The CDR3 is 13 amino acids. CDR3 DNA: TGTGCCAGCAGCCAACCCAGCACCTCCGAGCAGTACTTC. Amino acid sequence: CASSQPSTSEQYF.

The chain links TRBV15 to TRBJ2-7; 8 positions agree with TRBD1. J was trimmed by 3 bases and V by 4 bases; bases with no gene match: 5. Germline assignment: CDR1 LNHNV and CDR2 YYDKDF (reference sequence). The CDR3 is 14 amino acids. The CDR3 here is CATSMTGANYEQYV. CDR3 nucleotides: TGTGCCACCAGCATGACAGGGGCAAACTACGAGCAGTACGTC.

CDR3 nucleotide sequence: TGCGCCAGCGGTACAGGGAACACTGAAGCTTTCTTT. Its translation: CASGTGNTEAFF. The gene calls are TRBV5-1 and TRBJ1-1, with D possibly being TRBD1 (5 bases). V dropped 7 bases and J dropped 1 base, with 8 bases sitting between them. Germline lookup yields CDR1 SGHRS and CDR2 YFSETQ. The CDR3 contains 12 residues.

The chain uses TRBV15 and TRBJ1-5; D ambiguous. Germline V CDR1 and CDR2: LNHNV, YYDKDF (reference sequence). The CDR3 runs to 14 residues. Trimming removed 2 bases from V and 3 bases from J, with 8 bases in between. CDR3 loop: CATSRSGNNQPQHF. CDR3 DNA sequence: TGTGCCACCAGCAGATCAGGAAACAATCAGCCCCAGCATTTT.